This T cell receptor beta chain derives from a study of T cell responses to AZD1222 COVID-19 vaccine. This clone appeared once. CDR3 length: 14 residues. CDR1 is MNHEY and CDR2 is SVGAGI in the germline V gene. V gave up 8 bases and J gave up 2 bases, with 15 bases separating them. Sequenced by immunoSEQ multiplex PCR; TCRdb stores in-frame clones only, minus some. The sample contains around 150,000 clones, around 94% of which appear only once. This sequence joins TRBV6-5 and TRBJ1-1, with D unclear. Sequenced here: peripheral blood, sampled on day 0 of AZD1222 vaccination. The TCR originated in an adult in good health. The CDR3 is CASDIGFRNTEAFF. CDR3 bases: TGTGCCAGCGACATCGGGTTTCGAAACACTGAAGCTTTCTTT.